The 3 T cell receptor beta chains in this list originate from one sample, sequenced in a study of blood T cell repertoires in COVID-19. Data came from immunoSEQ multiplex PCR; TCRdb stores just in-frame clones and leaves some out. The data show some 120,000 clones, less than 85% seen once. The sequenced sample was peripheral blood. These receptors came from a man younger than 40 with acute or convalescent COVID-19.

J is TRBJ2-2 and V is TRBV9, with 7 bases lining up with TRBD1. V lost 2 bases, J lost 0 bases, and 1 base stayed unmatched. Germline V gene sequence: CDR1 SGDLS, CDR2 YYNGEE. The CDR3 length is 15 residues. The CDR3 protein is CASSVGTANTGELFF. DNA for the CDR3: TGTGCCAGCAGCGTCGGGACAGCGAACACCGGGGAGCTGTTTTTT.

The chain couples TRBV2 to TRBJ2-3, with 7 positions matching TRBD2. This CDR3 contains 14 residues. CDR1 and CDR2 from the germline V gene are SNHLY and FYNNEI. V gave up 5 bases and J gave up 1 base; unmatched junction bases: 3. CDR3 amino acids: CASSLAGGTDTQYF. The CDR3 nucleotides are TGTGCCAGCAGTTTGGCGGGGGGCACAGATACGCAGTATTTT.

CDR3 sequence reads: CASSQSRTDLRSPLHF. As DNA, the CDR3 is TGTGCCAGCAGCCAGTCAAGAACAGACCTCAGGTCACCCCTCCACTTT. V is TRBV3-1 (or the pseudogene TRBV3-2) and J is TRBJ1-6; D gene uncertain. The CDR3 has 16 residues. CDR1 and CDR2 from the germline V gene are LGHDT and YNNKEL (reference sequence). Trimming removed 3 bases at V and 10 bases at J, with 19 bases between.